This TCR beta chain comes out of a study of T cell responses to AZD1222 COVID-19 vaccine. Regarding this clone: The antigen is not known.

Germline V gene data show CDR1 as GTSNPN and CDR2 as SVGIG (reference sequence). Trimming removed 0 bases from V and 0 bases from J, with 14 bases in between. CDR3 length equals 16 residues. The table came from immunoSEQ multiplex PCR; TCRdb's copy has only in-frame clones and leaves some out. The sample carries 120,000 or so clones, 80% to 90% recorded once. General study points: Clonal diversity may have been underestimated, and the donors were mostly white British, with more females than males. Per reports, nearly half of all spike-specific TCRs target regions that are unmutated in variants.

The clonotype comes from an adult who received the AZD1222 COVID-19 vaccine. The specimen was peripheral blood, collected 28 days after the second AZD1222 dose. The rearrangement links TRBV30 to TRBJ1-1; D remains unclear. The CDR3 loop reads CAWSVGEGLMNTEAFF. DNA of the CDR3: TGTGCCTGGAGTGTAGGCGAGGGCCTCATGAACACTGAAGCTTTCTTT.